A selection of T cell receptor beta chains follows, all from one sample in a study of shared clonotypes between healthy human individuals. Assay: immunoSEQ multiplex PCR; the TCRdb copy retains only in-frame clones and omits some. The data hold approximately 87,000 clones, with 62% observed a single time. The sequencing sample was made of memory CD8+ T cells sorted from blood. The receptors were sampled from a man younger than 40 in good health. CDR3s include the opening cysteine and the closing phenylalanine or tryptophan. The order of the fields is V gene, clone size, CDR3 length, D gene, J gene, CDR3 protein, CDR3 DNA. A D gene is named only where the DNA matches it firmly. Clone size appears in some rows only: once, few, many, or a class for an expanded clone.

TRBV15	.	13	.	TRBJ2-1	CATSSRRYNEQFF	TGTGCCACCAGCAGTCGACGGTACAATGAGCAGTTCTTC
TRBV11-2	many	13	.	TRBJ2-5	CASSLDRGETQYF	TGTGCCAGCAGCTTAGACAGGGGAGAGACCCAGTACTTC
TRBV14	.	13	.	TRBJ2-1	CASKALLQGPQFF	TGTGCCAGCAAAGCCTTATTACAGGGACCGCAGTTCTTC
TRBV28	few	15	TRBD1	TRBJ2-3	CASSLGTGGSDTQYF	TGTGCCAGCAGTTTAGGGACAGGGGGATCAGATACGCAGTATTTT
TRBV21-1	once	15	.	TRBJ2-7	CASSRTGCGGCEQYF	TGTGCCAGCAGCAGGACAGGTTGTGGGGGTTGCGAGCAGTACTTC
TRBV25-1	.	11	.	TRBJ2-5	CASSGLATQYF	TGTGCCAGCAGTGGGCTGGCGACCCAGTACTTC
TRBV28	.	14	.	TRBJ1-2	CASSPNLPNYGYTF	TGTGCCAGCAGCCCTAACTTGCCGAACTATGGCTACACCTTC
TRBV29-1	.	15	TRBD2	TRBJ2-1	CSVEPGLTFGDEQFF	TGCAGCGTTGAGCCGGGACTAACATTCGGCGATGAGCAGTTCTTC
TRBV25-1	.	14	.	TRBJ2-4	CASSDPAVKNIQYF	TGTGCCAGCAGTGACCCGGCAGTGAAAAACATTCAGTACTTC
TRBV29-1	few	12	.	TRBJ2-7	CSVGTYQGEQYF	TGCAGCGTGGGGACATACCAGGGAGAGCAGTACTTC
TRBV28	.	14	.	TRBJ2-1	CASSLSSDYNEQFF	TGTGCCAGCAGTTTGTCTAGCGACTACAATGAGCAGTTCTTC
TRBV11-2	once	12	.	TRBJ2-3	CASRTTADTQYF	TGTGCCAGCAGGACGACAGCCGATACGCAGTATTTT
TRBV6-6	.	13	.	TRBJ1-1	CASSYYGDTEAFF	TGTGCCAGCAGTTACTACGGGGACACTGAAGCTTTCTTT
TRBV7-3	.	13	.	TRBJ2-7	CASSLAGLGEQYF	TGTGCCAGCAGCTTAGCGGGACTGGGCGAGCAGTACTTC
TRBV4-1	many	15	.	TRBJ2-1	CASSQVLEGYNEQFF	TGCGCCAGCAGCCAAGTACTAGAGGGGTACAATGAGCAGTTCTTC
TRBV2	.	16	.	TRBJ1-1	CASSEATGHLNTEAFF	TGTGCCAGCAGTGAAGCGACGGGACACCTGAACACTGAAGCTTTCTTT
TRBV7-3	.	12	.	TRBJ2-2	CASSSSTGELFF	TGTGCCAGCAGCTCCTCCACCGGGGAGCTGTTTTTT
TRBV2	few	15	TRBD2	TRBJ2-7	CASSWGLDDSYEQYF	TGTGCCAGCAGTTGGGGACTAGACGATTCCTACGAGCAGTACTTC
TRBV7-8	.	12	.	TRBJ2-1	CASSSPSTEQFF	TGTGCCAGCAGCTCCCCCAGTACTGAGCAGTTCTTC
TRBV15	.	14	.	TRBJ2-3	CATSRRRGTDTQYF	TGTGCCACCAGCAGGCGCCGGGGCACAGATACGCAGTATTTT
TRBV5-1	once	13	.	TRBJ1-2	CASSLVPGQGYTF	TGCGCCAGCAGCTTGGTGCCAGGTCAGGGCTACACCTTC
TRBV19	.	15	.	TRBJ2-1	CASSILGNSYNEQFF	TGTGCCAGTAGTATACTTGGGAACTCCTACAATGAGCAGTTCTTC
TRBV6-4	.	16	.	TRBJ2-6	CASSDRVGAGANVLTF	TGTGCCAGCAGTGATAGAGTAGGGGCTGGGGCCAACGTCCTGACTTTC
TRBV4-3	.	17	TRBD2	TRBJ2-3	CASGWSGRAGSTDTQYF	TGCGCCAGCGGGTGGAGCGGGAGGGCCGGTTCGACAGATACGCAGTATTTT
TRBV6-6	.	12	.	TRBJ2-7	CASRSLGYEQYF	TGTGCCAGCAGATCTCTCGGGTACGAGCAGTACTTC
TRBV28	many	11	.	TRBJ2-7	CASRDTYEQYF	TGTGCCAGCCGGGACACCTACGAGCAGTACTTC
TRBV7-1	.	11	.	TRBJ2-3	CASSFTPWEYF	TGTGCCAGCAGCTTTACGCCATGGGAGTATTTT
TRBV6-1	.	11	.	TRBJ1-3	CAIQFGNTIYF	TGTGCCATCCAATTTGGAAACACCATATATTTT
TRBV2	few	17	.	TRBJ2-1	CASSTEFSPSRNNEQFF	TGTGCCAGCAGTACCGAGTTTAGTCCCTCTAGGAACAATGAGCAGTTCTTC
TRBV7-2	.	14	TRBD2	TRBJ2-3	CASNLAGRSDTQYF	TGTGCCAGCAACTTAGCGGGACGGTCAGATACGCAGTATTTT
TRBV7-3	.	13	TRBD1	TRBJ2-1	CASSLRQGTEQFF	TGTGCCAGCAGCTTAAGACAGGGGACGGAGCAGTTCTTC
TRBV6-5	.	15	.	TRBJ2-7	CASSYSREGFDEQYF	TGTGCCAGCAGTTACTCCCGAGAGGGATTCGACGAGCAGTACTTC
TRBV28	.	15	.	TRBJ2-7	CASSGTGTAPYEQYF	TGTGCCAGCAGTGGGACCGGGACGGCCCCCTACGAGCAGTACTTC
TRBV9	.	14	.	TRBJ1-1	CASSVEVGFPEAFF	TGTGCCAGCAGCGTAGAGGTAGGTTTTCCTGAAGCTTTCTTT
TRBV28	.	16	TRBD2	TRBJ2-4	CASGPGTSKEKNIQYF	TGTGCCAGCGGTCCCGGGACTAGTAAAGAGAAAAACATTCAGTACTTC
TRBV6-1	.	13	.	TRBJ2-1	CASSEAERVEQFF	TGTGCCAGCAGTGAAGCGGAGAGGGTTGAGCAGTTCTTC
TRBV5-1	.	14	TRBD2	TRBJ2-1	CASSLGTTYNEQFF	TGCGCCAGCAGCCTAGGGACTACCTACAATGAGCAGTTCTTC
TRBV9	.	11	.	TRBJ2-3	CASGGADTQYF	TGTGCCAGCGGCGGGGCAGATACGCAGTATTTT